This T cell receptor (beta chain) was captured by sequencing in a study of OX40 agonist ivuxolimab in advanced cancers. For the wider study: The costimulatory receptor OX40 (CD134) was targeted by ivuxolimab, a fully human IgG2 agonistic monoclonal antibody. Intravenous ivuxolimab was administered to patients every 2 weeks at six dose levels: 0.01, 0.1, 0.3, 1.5, 3 and 10 mg/kg. Of the approximately 54 dose-escalation patients, hepatocellular carcinoma was present in roughly 19, melanoma in approximately 15, renal cell carcinoma in 9 and head and neck cancer in 9. Prior anti-PD-1, anti-PD-L1 or anti-CTLA-4 therapy was permitted, and checkpoint inhibitors had been received by 40% to 50% of dose-escalation patients. The point of sequencing TCRbeta in the periphery was to test whether ivuxolimab changed TCR sequence diversity and drove clonal T-cell expansion. The paper covers the monotherapy dose-escalation part of the phase I ivuxolimab trial, which included N ≈ 50 patients. Partial responses occurred in three dose-escalation patients, of whom one had hepatocellular carcinoma and two had cutaneous melanoma. A male proportion of approximately 83% and a mean age of 60 years, ranging from roughly 23 to 90, were recorded for the dose-escalation cohort.

To sequence the TCRbeta CDR3 region, genomic DNA was isolated from the sorted cells. TCRbeta CDR3 regions were sequenced using the immunoSEQ Assay. The clones in this table, taken by TCRdb from immuneACCESS, are in-frame only. Not every clone is retained; where verified, under half of the shortfall comes from an unresolved V gene, and the cause of the rest is unknown. The sample table lists approximately 82,000 clones, approximately 88% of them with a count of one. The top ten clones comprise about 9% of the sample. A word on this clone: Its antigen remains undetermined. It has no much larger one-base neighbor in the sample; base qualities were not kept.

The trial excluded patients who had a history of autoimmune disease or were on systemic immunosuppression. Peripheral blood for TCR sequencing was collected from all dose cohorts at baseline, on cycle 4 day 1, and on cycle 7 day 1. Samples came from an open-label, multicenter, first-in-human phase I dose-escalation trial of ivuxolimab. Adults with locally advanced or metastatic melanoma, renal cell, hepatocellular, or head and neck squamous cell carcinoma were enrolled in the trial. Before TCR sequencing, CD4+ T cells and CD8+ T cells from peripheral blood were sorted into separate populations. Study-level results and caveats: At doses of 0.1 to 3.0 mg/kg, clonal expansion of both CD4+ and CD8+ blood T cells was observed from baseline to week 6. In the 0.1-3.0 mg/kg groups, partial responders were among the patients with the lowest normalized peripheral clonal expansion, particularly in CD8+ T cells. Low levels of normalized T-cell clonal expansion were also seen in some nonresponding patients. After ivuxolimab, CD8+ T cells had more expanded clones than CD4+ T cells on average. The antigen specificity of the peripheral T cells that underwent clonal expansion was not determined.

This receptor was identified in an adult with an advanced solid tumor such as melanoma, head and neck, liver or kidney cancer. This specimen consisted of CD4+ or CD8+ T cells sorted from blood, obtained in a trial of the OX40 agonist ivuxolimab.

The nucleotides are TGCGCCAGCAGGTTGAGAGCCGCAACTAATGAAAAACTGTTTTTT. Translation gives CASRLRAATNEKLFF. This chain is built from TRBV5-1 and TRBJ1-4, with the D segment identity uncertain. Via the germline V gene, CDR1 is SGHRS and CDR2 YFSETQ. V lost 5 bases and J lost 0 bases; the stretch between them is 11 bases long. The CDR3 numbers 15 residues from cysteine through phenylalanine. CDR3 DNA is the only sequence kept; it has 45 bases, read in frame from the first base.